A single sample is the source of the 30 T cell receptor beta chains below, sequenced in a study of cytomegalovirus exposure and HLA in healthy donors. 13 Jbeta primers and 60 Vbeta primers were used for the PCR. The data were produced by immunoSEQ multiplex PCR, yet TCRdb's version contains in-frame clones alone and is incomplete. The repertoire includes approximately 100,000 clones, around three fifths of them detected once, and under 5% sits in the top ten. The sequenced sample was PBMCs. The receptors were sampled from a man aged 25-45 years in good health and CMV-seronegative.

In this sample, this clone turned up a few times. V usage is TRBV28 and J usage is TRBJ2-5; 8 bases fit TRBD1. V was clipped by 2 bases and J by 7 bases; unmatched bases: 9. The length of the CDR3 is 15 residues. CDR1 is MDHEN, CDR2 SYDVKM, per germline. In DNA form, the CDR3 reads TGTGCCAGCAGTTTAGGACAGGGAAGGCTCGGGACCCAGTACTTC. Residues: CASSLGQGRLGTQYF.

V gene TRBV6-5 combines with J gene TRBJ2-7; TRBD2 matches at 7 bases. The CDR3 covers 13 residues. CDR1 is MNHEY and CDR2 is SVGAGI in the germline V gene. The V segment lost 6 bases and the J segment 6 bases; nucleotides outside the gene matches: 8. The CDR3 sequence: CASRGGGFVEQYF. The CDR3 nucleotides are TGTGCCAGCAGGGGGGGAGGGTTCGTCGAGCAGTACTTC.

The V and J genes are TRBV7-3 and TRBJ2-4; TRBD2 aligns across 16 bases. Unmatched junction bases numbered 6, after V lost 4 bases and J lost 9 bases. The germline V gene encodes CDR1 SGHTA and CDR2 FQGTGA. The CDR3 has 16 residues. This CDR3 is CASSSGLAGGPGIQYF. The CDR3 bases are TGTGCCAGCAGCTCGGGACTAGCGGGGGGGCCGGGCATTCAGTACTTC.

This chain links TRBV19 with TRBJ1-5; D is undetermined. CDR1 LNHDA and CDR2 SQIVND come from the germline V gene (reference sequence). The CDR3 is 15 amino acids. Trimming stripped 3 bases from V and 1 base from J, with 10 bases between. CDR3 residues: CASSIGQRSNQPQHF. In nucleotides, the CDR3 is TGTGCCAGTAGTATCGGCCAGCGAAGCAATCAGCCCCAGCATTTT.

This clone was observed a few times. The chain uses TRBV5-4 and TRBJ2-1; D call uncertain. The CDR3 sequence is 12 residues long. Per the germline V gene, CDR1 is SGHNT and CDR2 is YYREEE (reference sequence). V lost 4 bases to trimming and J lost 6 bases, with 8 bases between them. CDR3 nucleotides: TGTGCCAGCAGCCTAGTTTTCAATGAGCAGTTCTTC. It encodes CASSLVFNEQFF.

V is TRBV15 and J is TRBJ2-5, with D perhaps TRBD2 (5 bases). In germline, CDR1 is LNHNV, CDR2 YYDKDF (reference sequence). V was trimmed by 6 bases and J by 1 base, leaving 9 bases between them. This CDR3 has 13 amino acids. Written as DNA, the CDR3 is TGTGCCACCAGTATAGGGAGCCAAGAGACCCAGTACTTC. It yields the protein CATSIGSQETQYF.

In its sample, this clone was seen once. Compared with germline, one end of the junction differs, possibly owing to a read error. This chain links TRBV7-7 with TRBJ2-5; tentatively, D is TRBD2 (5 bases). Per germline, CDR1 SSHAT and CDR2 FNYEAQ (reference sequence). The CDR3 loop spans 14 amino acids. For the CDR3, the DNA is TGTGCTAGCAGCTTGAGGGTCGAACAAGAGACCCAGTACTTC. This translates into CASSLRVEQETQYF.

The chain is built from TRBV14 and TRBJ2-7; a weak D match, TRBD2 (6 bases). Trimming took 0 bases from V and 6 from J, leaving 15 bases between them. The CDR3 totals 15 residues. Germline CDR1 and CDR2: SGHDN and FVKESK. CDR3 nucleotide sequence: TGTGCCAGCAGCCAAGAAGCGGCGGAGGGCGGCGAGCAGTACTTC. This codes for CASSQEAAEGGEQYF. Using reference TRBV14 and TRBJ2-7 for the parts outside the CDR3, the full variable domain is EAGVTQFPSHSVIEKGQTVTLRCDPISGHDNLYWYRRVMGKEIKFLLHFVKESKQDESGMPNNRFLAERTGGTYSTLKVQPAELEDSGVYFCASSQEAAEGGEQYFGPGTRLTVT.

This chain links TRBV7-3 with TRBJ1-1; no clear D gene. The CDR3 has 13 amino acids. CDR1 and CDR2 (germline): SGHTA, FQGTGA. Trimming stripped 5 bases from V and 3 bases from J, with 10 bases between. The CDR3 reads CASSDSGYTEAFF. In DNA, the CDR3 is TGTGCCAGCAGCGATTCGGGGTACACTGAAGCTTTCTTT.

The chain combines TRBV11-2 with TRBJ1-6; D gene unclear. Germline CDR1 is SGHAT and CDR2 is FQNNGV. V was cut by 5 bases and J by 4 bases, with 6 bases left in between. CDR3 size: 13 residues. The CDR3 DNA sequence: TGTGCCAGCAGCCCGGGGTATAATTCACCCCTCCACTTT. Encoded protein: CASSPGYNSPLHF.

CDR3 DNA: TGCGCCAGCAGCTCTAGCGGGGGGGACACAGATACGCAGTATTTT. This gives the protein CASSSSGGDTDTQYF. This chain uses TRBV5-1 with TRBJ2-3; TRBD2 aligns across 12 bases. There are 15 residues in the CDR3. V lost 3 bases and J lost 2; bases outside the gene matches: 1. Per the germline V gene, CDR1 is SGHRS and CDR2 is YFSETQ.

This clone has more than one count but fewer than ten. The CDR3 DNA follows: TGTGCCATCAGTGGGTCTAGGGGACTAGCGACCTACGAGCAGTACTTC. Residues: CAISGSRGLATYEQYF. The chain recombines TRBV10-3 with TRBJ2-5, with 10 bases identical to TRBD2. The DNA end is more similar to TRBJ2-7, so the J call may be wrong. Germline V gene data show CDR1 as ENHRY and CDR2 as SYGVKD. The CDR3 has 16 amino acids.

This chain connects TRBV7-3 to TRBJ2-1, with TRBD2 identical over 8 bases. Germline assignment: CDR1 SGHTA and CDR2 FQGTGA. CDR3 length equals 16 residues. With V trimmed by 0 bases and J by 4 bases, 5 bases remained unmatched. CDR3 residues: CASSLTGSGGYNEQFF. The CDR3 DNA follows: TGTGCCAGCAGCTTAACGGGGAGCGGGGGATACAATGAGCAGTTCTTC. Full variable domain (remainder filled in from reference TRBV7-3 and TRBJ2-1): GAGVSQTPSNKVTEKGKYVELRCDPISGHTALYWYRQSLGQGPEFLIYFQGTGAADDSGLPNDRFFAVRPEGSVSTLKIQRTERGDSAVYLCASSLTGSGGYNEQFFGPGTRLTVL.

This clone was seen a handful of times. The chain has TRBV28 and TRBJ1-2; no reliable D call. Germline V gives CDR1 MDHEN, CDR2 SYDVKM. The CDR3 consists of 13 residues. Deletions cut 7 bases from V and 7 bases from J, with 16 bases between. The CDR3 spells CASMSPPVVGYTF. CDR3 coding DNA: TGTGCCAGCATGAGCCCCCCGGTTGTTGGCTACACCTTC.

The chain uses TRBV6-5 and TRBJ1-5; TRBD1 might be the D (5 bases). Trimming left V 5 bases short and J 8 bases short, with 13 bases between. The CDR3 is made up of 13 amino acids. Germline CDR1 reads MNHEY; CDR2 reads SVGAGI. CDR3 region: CASSLRAEEPQHF. The CDR3 DNA reads as TGTGCCAGCAGTCTCAGGGCAGAAGAGCCCCAGCATTTT.

The chain carries TRBV25-1 and TRBJ2-7; 8 bases match TRBD1. The J segment lost 2 bases and the V segment lost 5 bases, leaving 5 bases of the junction unmatched. This CDR3 comprises 14 residues. The V gene's germline CDR1 is MGHDK and CDR2 SYGVNS. The DNA of the CDR3 is TGTGCCAGCAGTCTTTCGACAGGGGCCTACGAGCAGTACTTC. It yields the protein CASSLSTGAYEQYF.

The table lists this clone with a count of one. The V gene is TRBV30, the J gene TRBJ2-7; no definite D call. The germline gives CDR1 GTSNPN, CDR2 SVGIG (reference sequence). Between the trimmed V and J ends, which lost 0 bases and 2 bases, there was a span of 8 bases. The CDR3 totals 13 residues. CDR3 residues: CAWSVIPPYEQYF. In DNA, the CDR3 is TGTGCCTGGAGTGTAATCCCTCCCTACGAGCAGTACTTC.

The chain combines TRBV9 with TRBJ2-1, with a weak D call TRBD2 (5 bases). This CDR3 has 13 amino acids. The germline V gene encodes CDR1 SGDLS and CDR2 YYNGEE. V was trimmed by 0 bases and J by 9 bases, leaving 10 bases between them. CDR3 residues: CASSVVLAGEQFF. The CDR3 region has the DNA TGTGCCAGCAGCGTAGTGCTAGCAGGTGAGCAGTTCTTC.

The CDR3 DNA follows: TGTGCCAGCAGCCCCCATATCAGGGCTAGCAATCAGCCCCAGCATTTT. Its translation: CASSPHIRASNQPQHF. This chain links TRBV7-2 with TRBJ1-5; TRBD1 might be the D (5 bases). CDR1 SGHTA and CDR2 FQGNSA come from the germline V gene. This CDR3 is 16 amino acids long. Trimming removed 5 bases from V and 0 bases from J, with 14 bases in between.

The rearrangement links TRBV15 to TRBJ2-1; 16 bases match TRBD2. Germline V gene lookup returns CDR1 LNHNV and CDR2 YYDKDF (reference sequence). The CDR3 is 15 amino acids. The ends lost 5 bases at V and 10 bases at J; junction bases unmatched: 5. The CDR3 DNA is TGTGCCACCAGCGGGACTAGCGGGAGGGCCCGGGAGCAGTTCTTC. It specifies CATSGTSGRAREQFF.

About this clone itself: This sample also contains other DNA sequences that code for the same CDR3. V is TRBV11-3 and J is TRBJ2-2; D is perhaps TRBD2 (6 bases). The CDR3 consists of 13 residues. Germline V gene sequence: CDR1 SGHNT, CDR2 YENEEA. Trimming cost V 5 bases and J 5 bases, with 9 bases left between them. The chain's CDR3 is CASSPRGTGELFF. CDR3 nucleotides: TGTGCCAGCAGCCCGCGGGGAACCGGGGAGCTGTTTTTT.

This clone occurred once. The chain combines TRBV25-1 with TRBJ2-2, with 11 bases lining up with TRBD2. With V trimmed by 4 bases and J by 3 bases, 4 bases remained unmatched. The CDR3 is 16 amino acids. Germline V gene data show CDR1 as MGHDK and CDR2 as SYGVNS. CDR3 in DNA: TGTGCCAGCAGTGGATGGACTAGCGGGTACACCGGGGAGCTGTTTTTT. Translation: CASSGWTSGYTGELFF.

The chain links TRBV7-9 to TRBJ2-5; the match to TRBD2 covers 16 bases. Germline assignment: CDR1 SEHNR and CDR2 FQNEAQ (reference sequence). Losses at the gene ends were 6 bases for V and 5 bases for J; bases not matched to a gene: 9. The CDR3 has 17 amino acids. CDR3 amino acids: CASSRKGTSGRVETQYF. The CDR3 DNA reads as TGTGCCAGCAGTCGCAAAGGGACTAGCGGGAGGGTGGAGACCCAGTACTTC.

V is TRBV7-9 and J is TRBJ1-2; tentatively, D is TRBD1 (5 bases). This CDR3 is built from 12 residues. Germline V lookup: CDR1 SEHNR, CDR2 FQNEAQ (reference sequence). V was shortened by 3 bases and J by 8 bases, with 10 bases between the two germline ends. The CDR3 reads CASSLENRGYTF. The CDR3 DNA sequence: TGTGCCAGCAGCTTGGAAAACAGGGGCTACACCTTC.

J is TRBJ2-2 and V is TRBV28; possibly TRBD2 for D (5 bases). The CDR3 has 18 amino acids. CDR1 and CDR2 from the germline V gene are MDHEN and SYDVKM. The V end was cut by 3 bases, the J end by 4 bases, with 21 bases between. CDR3 loop: CASSFPLTRGLTTGELFF. Written as DNA, the CDR3 is TGTGCCAGCAGTTTCCCTCTCACGCGCGGGTTAACCACCGGGGAGCTGTTTTTT.

The rearrangement joins TRBV6-1 to TRBJ2-2; 9 bases are shared with TRBD2. V dropped 4 bases and J dropped 6; count of bases not matched to a gene: 9. Germline V lookup: CDR1 MNHNS, CDR2 SASEGT. CDR3 length equals 16 residues. The CDR3 protein is CASSGLAGSWAGELFF. In nucleotides, the CDR3 is TGTGCCAGCAGTGGCCTAGCGGGATCCTGGGCCGGGGAGCTGTTTTTT.

This clone was counted between two and nine times. This rearrangement joins TRBV5-1 to TRBJ1-1; no clear D. CDR1 and CDR2 from the germline V gene are SGHRS and YFSETQ. The CDR3 is 11 amino acids. Trimming took off 7 bases at V and 8 bases at J, with 12 bases between the two ends. For the CDR3, the DNA is TGCGCCAGCCCATCGTGGAGGGAAGCTTTCTTT. Its protein is CASPSWREAFF.

The gene calls are TRBV7-8 and TRBJ2-7; D call uncertain. V lost 5 bases to trimming and J lost 2 bases, with 13 bases between them. CDR1 and CDR2 from the germline V gene are SGHVS and FQNEAQ. The CDR3 covers 14 residues. The CDR3 reads CASSPTTIPYEQYF. The CDR3 region has the DNA TGTGCCAGCAGCCCCACAACTATTCCCTACGAGCAGTACTTC.

This clone appeared a single time. This rearrangement joins TRBV5-4 to TRBJ2-6, with D perhaps TRBD1 (5 bases). Per the germline V gene, CDR1 is SGHNT and CDR2 is YYREEE (reference sequence). CDR3 length equals 17 residues. V lost 0 bases and J 3 bases, leaving 13 bases between the germline ends. The CDR3 sequence: CASSLASGQGGANVLTF. In DNA form, the CDR3 reads TGTGCCAGCAGCTTGGCCTCAGGACAAGGTGGGGCCAACGTCCTGACTTTC.

The chain combines TRBV27 with TRBJ2-7; possibly TRBD2 for D (5 bases). Looked up from germline, CDR1 is MNHEY and CDR2 is SMNVEV (reference sequence). The CDR3 runs 15 residues. V lost 7 bases and J lost 2, with 18 bases in between. DNA for the CDR3: TGTGCCAGCACCCCATCCGAGGGCGAGACCTACGAGCAGTACTTC. Its translation is CASTPSEGETYEQYF.